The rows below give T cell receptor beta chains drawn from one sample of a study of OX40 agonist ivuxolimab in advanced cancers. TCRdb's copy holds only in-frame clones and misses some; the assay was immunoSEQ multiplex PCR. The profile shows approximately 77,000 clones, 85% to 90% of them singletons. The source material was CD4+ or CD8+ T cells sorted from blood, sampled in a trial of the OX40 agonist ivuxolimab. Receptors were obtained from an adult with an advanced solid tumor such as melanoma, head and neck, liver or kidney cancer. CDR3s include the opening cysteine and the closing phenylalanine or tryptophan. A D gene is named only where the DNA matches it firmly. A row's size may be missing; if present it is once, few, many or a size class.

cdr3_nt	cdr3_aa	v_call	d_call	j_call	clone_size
TGTGCCAGCAGCGCTGGCAGGGAGACACCCCTCCACTTT	CASSAGRETPLHF	TRBV7-9	NA	TRBJ1-6	once
TGTGCCTCTAGGAGGCGTCAGGAAAAACTGTTTTTT	CASRRRQEKLFF	TRBV30	NA	TRBJ1-4	once
TGTGCCAGCAGCTTACTAAATTCACCCCTCCACTTT	CASSLLNSPLHF	TRBV5-6	NA	TRBJ1-6	NA
TGTGCCATCAGTGCCCGGGCCAATGAGCAGTTCTTC	CAISARANEQFF	TRBV10-3	NA	TRBJ2-1	NA
TGTGCCAGCAGCCCCACAGGGTCGGCGGATAATTCACCCCTCCACTTT	CASSPTGSADNSPLHF	TRBV13	NA	TRBJ1-6	few
TGTGCCAGCAGCTTGGGATCCGGCGGGGGAGAATTAGCCAAAAACATTCAGTACTTC	CASSLGSGGGELAKNIQYF	TRBV5-6	TRBD2	TRBJ2-4	NA
TGCGCCAGCAGCCAATCGACAGGTTTGCAGCCCCAGCATTTT	CASSQSTGLQPQHF	TRBV4-1	NA	TRBJ1-5	NA
TGTGCCTGGAGTCAAGGGGGGTTAGAGACCCAGTACTTC	CAWSQGGLETQYF	TRBV30	NA	TRBJ2-5	NA
TGTGCCCTTACCCGGGGCTCTGGAAACACCATATATTTT	CALTRGSGNTIYF	TRBV30	NA	TRBJ1-3	NA
TGTGCCAGCAGCTTGGAGGGGCCACCGGGGAATGAGCAGTTCTTC	CASSLEGPPGNEQFF	TRBV5-4	NA	TRBJ2-1	once
TGCGCCAGCAGCGGACGGACCGGGACGCAAAGGGATCAGCCCCAGCATTTT	CASSGRTGTQRDQPQHF	TRBV5-1	NA	TRBJ1-5	NA
TGTGCCAGTATTAAGCGGGGGGGTATCGCGAACACCGGGGAGCTGTTTTTT	CASIKRGGIANTGELFF	TRBV19	TRBD2	TRBJ2-2	NA
TGTGCCATCAGGGTGACAGGGGAGACCCACTCTGGGGCCAACGTCCTGACTTTC	CAIRVTGETHSGANVLTF	TRBV10-3	TRBD1	TRBJ2-6	NA
TGTGCCAGCAGCCAAGCCCCCCTAGCGGGAGGGAGCTCCTACGAGCAGTACTTC	CASSQAPLAGGSSYEQYF	TRBV4-2	TRBD2	TRBJ2-7	NA
TGTGCCAGCAGCTTACTGAACACCGGGGAGCTGTTTTTT	CASSLLNTGELFF	TRBV7-2	NA	TRBJ2-2	NA
TGTGCCAGCAGTCCGGAATGGTCTGAAGCTTTCTTT	CASSPEWSEAFF	TRBV6-5	NA	TRBJ1-1	NA
TGTGCCAGCAGCGTAGTAGGGGGCGCGGGCGAGCAGTACTTC	CASSVVGGAGEQYF	TRBV9	TRBD1	TRBJ2-7	NA
TGTGCCAGCAGCTTAGTAGTAGGTGACAATGAGCAGTTCTTC	CASSLVVGDNEQFF	TRBV7-7	NA	TRBJ2-1	NA
TGTGCCAGCAGTTTCTCACAGGTTACGTACGAGCAGTACTTC	CASSFSQVTYEQYF	TRBV27	NA	TRBJ2-7	NA
TGTGCCAGCAGCCAAGCATCAGGGACTGACTCTGGAAACACCATATATTTT	CASSQASGTDSGNTIYF	TRBV5-5	NA	TRBJ1-3	NA
TGTGCCAGCTCCTCCGACAGGAGGAGTTCACCCCTCCACTTT	CASSSDRRSSPLHF	TRBV18	NA	TRBJ1-6	few
TGTGCCAGCAGCCCCCAGACTAGCAGGGGACAAGAGACCCAGTACTTC	CASSPQTSRGQETQYF	TRBV7-2	NA	TRBJ2-5	NA